This TCR beta chain was recorded in a study of T cells after yellow fever vaccination. Study-level results: Boosting was followed by the reappearance of most primary-vaccination clones (under 97% CD4, under 90% CD8).

The sample holds a few counts of this clonotype. The antigen remains undetermined. The CDR3 length is 14 residues. Germline values: CDR1 LGHNT, CDR2 FRNRAP. V lost 1 base, J lost 6 bases, and 4 bases stayed unmatched. TCRdb recomputed calls from the 5' RACE reads with MiXCR, one row per CDR3 protein. Here the sample spans 500,000 to 650,000 distinct CDR3 sequences, around 17% being singletons. This sample comprised PBMCs, obtained roughly 5 days after the first yellow fever vaccination. This TCR was recovered from a man between 18 and 35 years old who received the YFV17D yellow fever vaccine. The chain carries TRBV12-5 and TRBJ2-3; 7 bases are a match to TRBD1. Here the CDR3 DNA reads TGTGCTAGTGGTTTGGGCACAGGGGTGGATACGCAGTATTTT. This gives the protein CASGLGTGVDTQYF.